The 13 T cell receptor beta chains listed next were all sequenced from one sample in a study of control samples from healthy donors and cancer patients. Sequencing was performed with immunoSEQ multiplex PCR; in TCRdb, only in-frame clones are kept and a portion is missing. The sample shows about 150,000 clones, 90% to 95% of them seen only once. The sample consisted of blood. The origin of the receptors is a man aged 18 to 35 in good health.

This CDR3 is CASSPGRPAGFSPLHF. The CDR3 DNA reads TGTGCCAGCAGTCCCGGTCGACCGGCGGGATTTTCACCCCTCCACTTT. The rearrangement joins TRBV5-4 to TRBJ1-6; unclear D gene. V lost 5 bases to trimming and J lost 9 bases, with 21 bases between them. The CDR3 extends over 16 amino acids. Germline V gene data show CDR1 as SGHNT and CDR2 as YYREEE (reference sequence). Full variable domain (rest looked up from reference TRBV5-4 and TRBJ1-6): ETGVTQSPTHLIKTRGQQVTLRCSSQSGHNTVSWYQQALGQGPQFIFQYYREEENGRGNFPPRFSGLQFPNYSSELNVNALELDDSALYLCASSPGRPAGFSPLHFGNGTRLTVT.

This rearrangement joins TRBV20-1 to TRBJ2-7; D perhaps matches TRBD1 (6 bases). There are 11 residues in the CDR3. Per germline, CDR1 DFQATT and CDR2 SNEGSKA (reference sequence). Trimming shortened V by 6 bases and J by 3 bases, and 9 bases separated the two germline ends. The CDR3 sequence: CSAPDSYEQYF. For the CDR3, the DNA is TGCAGTGCCCCGGACAGCTACGAGCAGTACTTC.

In DNA form, the CDR3 reads TGCGCCAGCAGCCAAGTGACAGGGGCGGTGAGCTCCTACGAGCAGTACTTC. Translated, it gives CASSQVTGAVSSYEQYF. V gene TRBV4-1 combines with J gene TRBJ2-7; 8 nucleotides align to TRBD1. The CDR3 runs to 17 residues. J lost 0 bases, V lost 1 base, and 8 bases had no gene match. From germline, CDR1 is MGHRA and CDR2 YSYEKL.

The chain recombines TRBV30 with TRBJ2-7; D is tentatively TRBD1 or TRBD2 (6 bases each). The CDR3 has 14 amino acids. CDR1 and CDR2 (germline): GTSNPN, SVGIG (reference sequence). Trimming pared 0 bases from V and 6 bases from J, leaving 15 bases between. In DNA, the CDR3 is TGTGCCTGGAGTGTCCCGGGGGCCGGGGGCGAGCAGTACTTC. Translating it yields CAWSVPGAGGEQYF. Filled out from reference TRBV30 and TRBJ2-7, the complete variable domain reads SQTIHQWPATLVQPVGSPLSLECTVEGTSNPNLYWYRQAAGRGLQLLFYSVGIGQISSEVPQNLSASRPQDRQFILSSKKLLLSDSGFYLCAWSVPGAGGEQYFGPGTRLTVT.

This clone has only one observation. The genes are TRBV5-1 and TRBJ2-1; TRBD1 matches 7 bases. With V trimmed by 4 bases and J by 2 bases, 9 bases remained unmatched. The CDR3 sequence is 16 residues long. The germline V gene has CDR1 SGHRS and CDR2 YFSETQ. Here the CDR3 reads CASSTRQGGPYNEQFF. The DNA of the CDR3 is TGCGCCAGCAGCACCCGACAGGGTGGGCCCTACAATGAGCAGTTCTTC.

This sequence joins TRBV7-9 and TRBJ1-2; the match to TRBD1 covers 8 bases. The V and J ends lost 5 bases and 3 bases, in that order; junction bases with no gene match: 11. The CDR3 runs 16 residues. Germline V gene data show CDR1 as SEHNR and CDR2 as FQNEAQ (reference sequence). The CDR3 sequence: CASSPGQGLTYYGYTF. The CDR3 nucleotides read TGTGCCAGCAGCCCAGGACAGGGTCTGACTTACTATGGCTACACCTTC.

The rearrangement uses TRBV24-1 and TRBJ2-1; 7 bases map to TRBD2. The germline gives CDR1 KGHDR, CDR2 SFDVKD. CDR3 length equals 14 residues. The V segment lost 5 bases and the J segment 6 bases; nucleotides outside the gene matches: 6. The DNA for the CDR3 is TGTGCCACCAGTGTTGGCGGGAGAGGCAATGAGCAGTTCTTC. Protein: CATSVGGRGNEQFF.

This clone was observed once. The chain combines TRBV19 with TRBJ2-2; 11 nucleotides agree with TRBD1. The CDR3 spans 16 residues. J lost 3 bases, V lost 7 bases, and 7 bases had no gene match. The germline V gene encodes CDR1 LNHDA and CDR2 SQIVND (reference sequence). CDR3 sequence reads: CASTAGTGGYTGELFF. The CDR3 DNA follows: TGTGCCAGTACAGCCGGGACAGGGGGATACACCGGGGAGCTGTTTTTT.

The chain combines TRBV20-1 with TRBJ2-1; D uncertain. V gave up 3 bases and J gave up 8 bases, with 11 bases separating them. The CDR3 covers 12 residues. Germline CDR1 is DFQATT and CDR2 is SNEGSKA (reference sequence). Here the CDR3 DNA reads TGCAGTGCTAGTGGGTCGGGCTATGAGCAGTTCTTC. This gives the protein CSASGSGYEQFF.

This rearrangement joins TRBV4-3 to TRBJ2-1; tentative D call: TRBD2 (5 bases). The CDR3 has 17 amino acids. Deletions cut 0 bases from V and 0 bases from J, with 12 bases between. Germline-derived CDR1 and CDR2 are LGHNA and YSLEER. The CDR3 region is CASSQDIMEDSYNEQFF. The CDR3 DNA sequence: TGCGCCAGCAGCCAAGACATCATGGAGGACTCCTACAATGAGCAGTTCTTC.

The CDR3 here is CASSLRDSNTEAFF. CDR3 nucleotide sequence: TGTGCCAGCAGTTTACGGGACAGCAACACTGAAGCTTTCTTT. The chain combines TRBV27 with TRBJ1-1; 7 nucleotides agree with TRBD1. Unmatched junction bases numbered 2, after V lost 2 bases and J lost 2 bases. This CDR3 is built from 14 residues. Germline CDR1 MNHEY, CDR2 SMNVEV (reference sequence).

The V call is TRBV9, the J call TRBJ2-1; the match to TRBD2 covers 10 bases. The V segment lost 0 bases and the J segment 5 bases; nucleotides outside the gene matches: 11. The germline V gene encodes CDR1 SGDLS and CDR2 YYNGEE. This CDR3 spans 18 amino acids. The CDR3 here is CASSVDSVAGLADNEQFF. The CDR3 DNA reads TGTGCCAGCAGCGTAGATTCCGTGGCTGGACTAGCGGACAATGAGCAGTTCTTC.

The V gene is TRBV7-9, the J gene TRBJ1-1, with D perhaps TRBD1 (5 bases). The germline gives CDR1 SEHNR, CDR2 FQNEAQ (reference sequence). V shed 3 bases and J shed 4 bases, with 12 bases lying between them. The CDR3 is made up of 14 amino acids. In DNA form, the CDR3 reads TGTGCCAGCAGCTTCAAAGCAGGGCCCACTGAAGCTTTCTTT. This codes for CASSFKAGPTEAFF.